One sample yielded the 6 T cell receptor beta chains listed below, sequenced in a study of T cell changes during pregnancy in multiple sclerosis (dated by TCRdb to between 2017 and 2020). Libraries were built with the immunoSEQ multiplex PCR assay. Not all clones reach the TCRdb copy of this immuneACCESS table, which keeps in-frame sequences only. Checked studies attribute under half of the gap to unresolved V genes and leave the rest unexplained. This sample comprises about 69,000 clones, 90% to 95% of them detected only once. The biggest ten clones account for under 0.3% of the sample. Here the sequenced sample was CD4+ T cells from peripheral blood mononuclear cells, taken in the third trimester of pregnancy. These receptors came from a female donor in good health, enrolled as a control in a pregnancy study.

The chain carries TRBV18 and TRBJ1-2, with a weak D call TRBD1 (6 bases). Germline values: CDR1 KGHSH, CDR2 LQKENI. The V end was cut by 5 bases, the J end by 4 bases, with 17 bases between. This CDR3 is built from 15 residues. The CDR3 here is CASSGAGEFGYGYTF. The CDR3 DNA is TGTGCCAGCTCAGGAGCAGGGGAGTTCGGCTATGGCTACACCTTC.

This chain connects TRBV9 to TRBJ2-1; 7 bases are a match to TRBD2. The CDR3 has 16 amino acids. Germline trimming cut 0 bases from V and 4 bases from J; bases unmatched to any gene: 7. The V gene's germline CDR1 is SGDLS and CDR2 YYNGEE. The CDR3, as DNA: TGTGCCAGCAGCGTAGAGGAGCGGGGAGGGTACAATGAGCAGTTCTTC. Protein product: CASSVEERGGYNEQFF.

The rearrangement joins TRBV7-2 to TRBJ2-7; the match to TRBD1 covers 10 bases. The germline CDR1 and CDR2 sequences are SGHTA and FQGNSA. Trimming cost V 1 base and J 6 bases; bases outside gene matches: 6. The CDR3 covers 15 residues. The CDR3, as DNA: TGTGCCAGCAGCTTAGAGGGGACAGGGGTCTTCGAGCAGTACTTC. It encodes CASSLEGTGVFEQYF.

CDR3 protein: CASSPSPGQGNFGGYTF. The CDR3, as DNA: TGTGCCAGCAGCCCGAGTCCTGGACAGGGGAACTTCGGAGGCTACACCTTC. The rearrangement links TRBV11-2 to TRBJ1-2; TRBD1 aligns across 9 bases. Germline V gene data show CDR1 as SGHAT and CDR2 as FQNNGV. The trim removed 5 bases at V and 8 bases at J, leaving 18 bases unmatched. CDR3 length equals 17 residues.

This rearrangement joins TRBV7-2 to TRBJ1-1; TRBD1 matches at 11 bases. The CDR3 has 15 residues. CDR1 is SGHTA and CDR2 is FQGNSA in the germline V gene. The V segment lost 5 bases and the J segment 6 bases; nucleotides outside the gene matches: 8. The CDR3 is CASSQGTGGKPEAFF. The CDR3 nucleotides are TGTGCCAGCAGCCAAGGGACAGGGGGAAAACCTGAAGCTTTCTTT.

The rearrangement links TRBV30 to TRBJ1-1; 7 bases line up with TRBD1. CDR1 and CDR2 (germline): GTSNPN, SVGIG (reference sequence). The CDR3 sequence is 13 residues long. Trimming at V came to 8 bases and at J to 5 bases, leaving 11 bases not matched to a gene. In DNA, the CDR3 is TGTGCCCACTCACAGGGGAGCTCAACTGAAGCTTTCTTT. Translated: CAHSQGSSTEAFF.